This entry lists 21 T cell receptor beta chains sequenced from one sample in a study of monozygotic twins with inflammatory bowel disease (dated by TCRdb to between 2018 and 2021). Receptors were amplified or captured by 5' RACE. TCRdb names Illumina HiSeq 2500 as the instrument used. TCRdb reprocessed the reads; each CDR3 protein sequence makes one entry, and DNA is unavailable. The sample table on file contains hundreds of thousands of distinct CDR3 sequences. Roughly 2.3% of the sample is held by the ten biggest clonotypes. The sample comprised blood. The receptors derive from a human donor with ulcerative colitis or Crohn's disease, or a healthy co-twin of an affected twin (not recorded which).

This rearrangement joins TRBV7-2 to TRBJ2-1; as DNA is missing, the TRBD2 call by TCRdb cannot be tested. The CDR3 covers 15 residues. Per the germline V gene, CDR1 is SGHTA and CDR2 is FQGNSA. CDR3 in amino acids: CASSLAGGPANEQFF.

The chain's CDR3 is CASTPQGDRVTNEQYF. J is TRBJ2-7 and V is TRBV6-4; TCRdb proposes TRBD1, but this gene call is untestable without DNA. Germline V gene lookup returns CDR1 MRHNA and CDR2 SNTAGT. The CDR3 spans 16 residues.

The V call is TRBV3-1, the J call TRBJ2-1; there is no DNA to check the TCRdb D call of TRBD1. The CDR3 loop spans 12 amino acids. Per the germline V gene, CDR1 is LGHDT and CDR2 is YNNKEL (reference sequence). CDR3 protein: CASSKQGYEQFF.

The chain combines TRBV28 with TRBJ2-5; the D gene TCRdb calls, TRBD2, cannot be checked with no DNA. This CDR3 contains 13 residues. Germline CDR1 reads MDHEN; CDR2 reads SYDVKM. The CDR3: CASSERTPPTQYF.

The V gene is TRBV6-2 or TRBV6-3, the J gene TRBJ2-1; absent DNA, TCRdb's TRBD2 call cannot be checked. The germline V gene has CDR1 MNHEY and CDR2 SVGEGT. The CDR3 has 14 residues. The chain's CDR3 is CASSYGPVHNEQFF.

The V and J genes are TRBV5-1 and TRBJ2-5; TCRdb's D call of TRBD1 is untestable without DNA. The CDR3 length is 13 residues. Germline V gene data show CDR1 as SGHRS and CDR2 as YFSETQ. This CDR3 is CASSLEARETQYF.

This rearrangement joins TRBV29-1 to TRBJ2-1; the TCRdb call, TRBD1, lacks DNA for checking. The CDR3 runs 16 residues. Germline lookup yields CDR1 SQVTM and CDR2 ANQGSEA. The CDR3 is CSVEGGGQGHYNEQFF.

The chain has TRBV12-3 or TRBV12-4 and TRBJ2-7. The CDR3 loop spans 12 amino acids. The CDR3 region is CASSRSFDEQYF.

The J gene is TRBJ2-2, the V gene TRBV29-1; the D call from TCRdb, TRBD1, cannot be confirmed without DNA. Germline V CDR1 and CDR2: SQVTM, ANQGSEA. This CDR3 contains 13 residues. This chain's CDR3 is CSVEPDSTGELFF.

The gene calls are TRBV29-1 and TRBJ1-5; without DNA, the TCRdb call of TRBD1 cannot be checked. The germline gives CDR1 SQVTM, CDR2 ANQGSEA. The CDR3 sequence is 14 residues long. Here the CDR3 reads CSVRTGGGDQPQHF.

The chain couples TRBV19 to TRBJ1-1; absent DNA, TCRdb's TRBD1 call cannot be checked. The germline gives CDR1 LNHDA, CDR2 SQIVND (reference sequence). This CDR3 contains 13 residues. The CDR3 loop reads CASSIRTESEAFF.

CDR3 residues: CAISPGQSFSYEQYF. The genes are TRBV10-3 and TRBJ2-7; TCRdb gives TRBD1 as the D gene, but with no DNA this cannot be confirmed. CDR3 size: 15 residues. The germline V gene has CDR1 ENHRY and CDR2 SYGVKD.

This chain joins TRBV7-9 and TRBJ2-2; as DNA is missing, the TRBD1 call by TCRdb cannot be tested. This CDR3 is built from 15 residues. The V gene's germline CDR1 is SEHNR and CDR2 FQNEAQ (reference sequence). CDR3 amino acids: CASSFPGFYTGELFF. Full variable domain (outside the CDR3, taken from reference TRBV7-9 and TRBJ2-2): DTGVSQNPRHKITKRGQNVTFRCDPISEHNRLYWYRQTLGQGPEFLTYFQNEAQLEKSRLLSDRFSAERPKGSFSTLEIQRTEQGDSAMYLCASSFPGFYTGELFFGEGSRLTVL.

CDR3 residues: CASSYWGQGFVGELFF. The chain is built from TRBV6-5 and TRBJ2-2; TCRdb's D gene call, TRBD1, goes unchecked for lack of DNA. CDR3 length: 16 residues. CDR1 is MNHEY, CDR2 SVGAGI, per germline.

The V call is TRBV7-9, the J call TRBJ2-2; TCRdb gives TRBD1 as the D gene, but with no DNA this cannot be confirmed. Germline CDR1 SEHNR, CDR2 FQNEAQ (reference sequence). The CDR3 extends over 14 amino acids. The CDR3 region is CASSPDRVTGELFF.

This rearrangement joins TRBV7-6 to TRBJ2-7; the D call of TRBD1 rests on TCRdb alone, since no DNA is present to check it. This CDR3 is built from 14 residues. CDR1 and CDR2 from the germline V gene are SGHVS and FNYEAQ. The CDR3 loop is CASSLLTGVNEQYF.

This sequence joins TRBV18 and TRBJ2-1; checking the TCRdb D call of TRBD2 is not possible without DNA. This CDR3 has 16 residues. CDR1 and CDR2 (germline): KGHSH, LQKENI. CDR3 loop: CASSPILAGVHNEQFF. Full variable domain (rest looked up from reference TRBV18 and TRBJ2-1): NAGVMQNPRHLVRRRGQEARLRCSPMKGHSHVYWYRQLPEEGLKFMVYLQKENIIDESGMPKERFSAEFPKEGPSILRIQQVVRGDSAAYFCASSPILAGVHNEQFFGPGTRLTVL.

The gene calls are TRBV18 and TRBJ2-1; TCRdb calls TRBD2, which cannot be checked without DNA. This CDR3 is 15 amino acids long. Per the germline V gene, CDR1 is KGHSH and CDR2 is LQKENI. The CDR3 region is CASSPAGPGGNEQFF.

V gene TRBV18 combines with J gene TRBJ2-7; TCRdb's D call, TRBD1, is unchecked because there is no DNA. Per germline, CDR1 KGHSH and CDR2 LQKENI. The CDR3 totals 15 residues. CDR3 sequence: CASSPPTGLGYEQYF. Using reference TRBV18 and TRBJ2-7 for the parts outside the CDR3, the full variable domain is NAGVMQNPRHLVRRRGQEARLRCSPMKGHSHVYWYRQLPEEGLKFMVYLQKENIIDESGMPKERFSAEFPKEGPSILRIQQVVRGDSAAYFCASSPPTGLGYEQYFGPGTRLTVT.

This chain joins TRBV10-3 and TRBJ1-4; TCRdb selects TRBD1, and the lack of DNA leaves this call unchecked. Germline-derived CDR1 and CDR2 are ENHRY and SYGVKD. CDR3 length: 15 amino acids. This CDR3 is CAISGTRGLNEKLFF.

The J gene is TRBJ2-3, the V gene TRBV12-3 or TRBV12-4; TCRdb indicates TRBD2, and absent DNA this call remains unverified. CDR3 length equals 15 residues. CDR3 loop: CASSTGPSEADTQYF.